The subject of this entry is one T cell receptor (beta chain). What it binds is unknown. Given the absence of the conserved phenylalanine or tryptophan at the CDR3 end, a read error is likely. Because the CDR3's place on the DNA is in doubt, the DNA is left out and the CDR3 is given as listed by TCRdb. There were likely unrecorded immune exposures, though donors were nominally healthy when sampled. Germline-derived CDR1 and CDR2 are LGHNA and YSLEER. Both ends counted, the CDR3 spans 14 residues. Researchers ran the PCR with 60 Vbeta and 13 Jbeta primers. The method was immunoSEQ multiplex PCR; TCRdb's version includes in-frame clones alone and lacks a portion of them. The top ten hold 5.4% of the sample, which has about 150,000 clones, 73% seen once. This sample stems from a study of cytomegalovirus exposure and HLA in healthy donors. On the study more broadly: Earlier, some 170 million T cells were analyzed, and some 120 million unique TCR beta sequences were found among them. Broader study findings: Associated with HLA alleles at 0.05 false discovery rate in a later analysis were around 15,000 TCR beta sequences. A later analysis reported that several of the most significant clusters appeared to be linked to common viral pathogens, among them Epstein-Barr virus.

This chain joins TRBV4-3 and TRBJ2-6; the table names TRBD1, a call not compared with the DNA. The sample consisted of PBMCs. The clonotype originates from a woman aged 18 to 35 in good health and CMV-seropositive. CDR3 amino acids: CASSLTSPGQGWAR.